This TCR beta chain was captured by sequencing in a study of T cells in Graves' hyperthyroidism and ophthalmopathy. This clonotype has ten or more counts. Germline CDR1 is SQVTM and CDR2 is ANQGSEA. The CDR3 covers 13 residues. V lost 5 bases and J lost 4, with 12 bases in between. Amplified TCR beta CDR3 regions came from RNA transcripts. First-round RT-PCR of the TCR CDR3 relied on the HTBI primer set. Each CDR3 protein is one row after TCRdb ran MiXCR on the multiplex PCR reads. The sample gives a few hundred thousand distinct CDR3 sequences, 46% of which show up once; about two fifths is in the top ten.

Material: peripheral blood or thyroid tissue (not recorded which). The genes are TRBV29-1 and TRBJ1-5, with a possible D match to TRBD1 (5 bases). The TCR was taken from an adult woman with Graves' disease, either hyperthyroidism or ophthalmopathy (not recorded which). The CDR3 DNA follows: TGCAGCGTTCAAACTGGGACTAATCAGCCCCAGCATTTT. Residues: CSVQTGTNQPQHF.